This entry lists 27 T cell receptor beta chains sequenced from one sample in a study of blood T cell repertoires in COVID-19. TCRdb's table, derived via immunoSEQ multiplex PCR, lists solely in-frame clones and lacks some. The sample yields approximately 160,000 clones, over 90% seen once. The sequenced material came from peripheral blood. Receptors were obtained from a woman aged 55-70 years with COVID-19, enrolled during active disease.

The chain uses TRBV5-1 and TRBJ1-4; 7 nucleotides agree with TRBD1. This CDR3 spans 15 amino acids. Germline CDR1 and CDR2: SGHRS and YFSETQ. Losses at the gene ends were 5 bases for V and 1 base for J; bases not matched to a gene: 5. CDR3 region: CASRVRTGTNEKLFF. The CDR3 DNA sequence: TGCGCCAGCAGGGTTCGGACAGGAACTAATGAAAAACTGTTTTTT.

This rearrangement joins TRBV3-1 (or the pseudogene TRBV3-2) to TRBJ1-6; D is uncertain. Looked up from germline, CDR1 is LGHDT and CDR2 is YNNKEL (reference sequence). The CDR3 sequence is 12 residues long. Trimming stripped 3 bases from V and 8 bases from J, with 5 bases between. In DNA form, the CDR3 reads TGTGCCAGCAGCCATAGTCATTCACCCCTCCACTTT. It translates to CASSHSHSPLHF.

This chain uses TRBV7-9 with TRBJ2-3; 8 nucleotides match TRBD2. This CDR3 has 14 amino acids. Germline V gene lookup returns CDR1 SEHNR and CDR2 FQNEAQ (reference sequence). V shed 5 bases, J shed 4 bases, and the junction held 5 bases outside the gene matches. The CDR3 sequence: CASSTRTSSDTQYF. CDR3 in DNA: TGTGCCAGCAGCACTCGGACTAGCTCAGATACGCAGTATTTT.

This chain links TRBV25-1 with TRBJ2-1; TRBD2 agrees at 8 bases. Losses at the gene ends were 4 bases for V and 5 bases for J; bases not matched to a gene: 7. Germline CDR1 is MGHDK and CDR2 is SYGVNS. The length of the CDR3 is 15 residues. Here the CDR3 DNA reads TGTGCCAGCAGTGGTGCGCGGGGGGTCGACAATGAGCAGTTCTTC. Its protein product is CASSGARGVDNEQFF.

The rearrangement uses TRBV4-3 and TRBJ1-2, with a tentative D call TRBD1 (5 bases). Trimming removed 1 base from V and 3 bases from J, with 12 bases in between. CDR1 and CDR2 (germline): LGHNA, YSLEER. The CDR3 has 15 residues. The CDR3, as DNA: TGCGCCAGCAGCCAAGTTCCGGGGGAAGACTATGGCTACACCTTC. It encodes CASSQVPGEDYGYTF.

The rearrangement joins TRBV19 to TRBJ1-1; D unresolved. There are 11 residues in the CDR3. V lost 6 bases and J 2 bases, leaving 4 bases between the germline ends. From germline, CDR1 is LNHDA and CDR2 SQIVND (reference sequence). The CDR3, as DNA: TGTGCCAGTAGCATTAACACTGAAGCTTTCTTT. It codes for CASSINTEAFF.

The rearrangement joins TRBV25-1 to TRBJ1-6; TRBD1 might be the D (6 bases). Germline loops: CDR1 MGHDK, CDR2 SYGVNS. CDR3 length: 15 amino acids. V was cut by 0 bases and J by 6 bases, with 9 bases left in between. For the CDR3, the DNA is TGTGCCAGCAGTGAATATCTAGGGGGTAATTCACCCCTCCACTTT. Protein sequence: CASSEYLGGNSPLHF.

Note on this clone: Other DNA sequences from this sample encode an identical CDR3 as well. The V gene is TRBV9, the J gene TRBJ2-5; TRBD1 aligns across 8 bases. The CDR3 consists of 14 residues. The V gene end was trimmed by 2 bases and the J gene end by 5 bases; junction bases not matched to a gene: 5. Germline V gene sequence: CDR1 SGDLS, CDR2 YYNGEE. CDR3 sequence (DNA): TGTGCCAGCAGCGTCGGACAGGGTGGCGAGACCCAGTACTTC. Translation: CASSVGQGGETQYF.

For this clone: This may be a read error: a much more frequent sequence differs by one nucleotide. This same CDR3 is encoded by further DNA sequences in the sample. This sequence joins TRBV7-9 and TRBJ1-2; TRBD1 might be the D (5 bases). Deletions cut 2 bases from V and 3 bases from J, with 10 bases between. This CDR3 contains 14 residues. Germline V gene data show CDR1 as SEHNR and CDR2 as FQNEAQ (reference sequence). CDR3 residues: CASSLNRGDYGYTF. The CDR3 region has the DNA TGTGCCAGCAGCTTAAACCGGGGGGACTATGGCTACACCTTC. The complete variable domain, with remaining parts taken from reference TRBV7-9 and TRBJ1-2, reads DTGVSQNPRHKITKRGQNVTFRCDPISEHNRLYWYRQTLGQGPEFLTYFQNEAQLEKSRLLSDRFSAERPKGSFSTLEIQRTEQGDSAMYLCASSLNRGDYGYTFGSGTRLTVV.

The J gene is TRBJ2-5, the V gene TRBV25-1, with TRBD1 identical over 8 bases. The germline CDR1 and CDR2 sequences are MGHDK and SYGVNS. CDR3 length equals 16 residues. Trimming at V came to 5 bases and at J to 2 bases, leaving 10 bases not matched to a gene. This CDR3 is CASSIHRGTGQETQYF. CDR3 bases: TGTGCCAGCAGTATACACAGGGGGACGGGGCAAGAGACCCAGTACTTC.

The chain has TRBV4-2 and TRBJ1-4, with TRBD1 matching 8 bases. The ends lost 4 bases at V and 7 bases at J; junction bases unmatched: 5. Germline CDR1 reads LGHNA; CDR2 reads YNFKEQ. The CDR3 consists of 14 residues. The CDR3, as DNA: TGTGCCAGCAGCCCGGACAGGGACGGTGAAAAACTGTTTTTT. Translating gives CASSPDRDGEKLFF.

The rearrangement joins TRBV5-1 to TRBJ2-3; TRBD2 matches at 10 bases. The CDR3 runs to 15 residues. J gave up 4 bases and V 4 bases, and 6 bases lay outside the gene matches. CDR1 and CDR2 from the germline V gene are SGHRS and YFSETQ. The CDR3: CASSAGTSEADTQYF. The CDR3 DNA is TGCGCCAGCAGCGCCGGGACTAGCGAGGCAGATACGCAGTATTTT.

The genes are TRBV6-5 and TRBJ1-1; no clear D gene. The germline V gene encodes CDR1 MNHEY and CDR2 SVGAGI. The CDR3 is 13 residues long. V was cut by 6 bases and J by 0 bases, with 8 bases left in between. The chain's CDR3 is CASSASVNTEAFF. The CDR3, as DNA: TGTGCCAGCAGCGCTTCAGTGAACACTGAAGCTTTCTTT.

The rearrangement uses TRBV5-1 and TRBJ2-5; 15 bases agree with TRBD2. This CDR3 region has 18 residues. The trim removed 2 bases at V and 3 bases at J, leaving 8 bases unmatched. Germline V gene lookup returns CDR1 SGHRS and CDR2 YFSETQ. In DNA, the CDR3 is TGCGCCAGCAGCTTATGGACTAGCGGGAGGGGTGGGAAAGAGACCCAGTACTTC. Translation: CASSLWTSGRGGKETQYF.

This clone was observed a single time. CDR3 sequence: CASSPGTGVITNEKLFF. CDR3 DNA: TGTGCCAGCAGCCCCGGGACAGGGGTAATAACTAATGAAAAACTGTTTTTT. V usage is TRBV5-8 and J usage is TRBJ1-4; 10 bases map to TRBD1. The germline V gene encodes CDR1 SGHTS and CDR2 YDEGEE. Trimming took 4 bases from V and 1 from J; bases not matched to a gene: 7. This CDR3 has 17 amino acids.

This clone appeared once. V is TRBV7-2 and J is TRBJ1-3; tentative D call: TRBD1 (5 bases). The CDR3 loop spans 17 amino acids. Between the trimmed V and J ends, which lost 1 base and 0 bases, there was a span of 13 bases. Germline assignment: CDR1 SGHTA and CDR2 FQGNSA. CDR3 in amino acids: CASSLEGLHHSGNTIYF. The CDR3 DNA is TGTGCCAGCAGCTTAGAGGGGCTACATCACTCTGGAAACACCATATATTTT.

The chain uses TRBV11-2 and TRBJ1-2, with TRBD1 as a possible D gene (6 bases). Germline CDR1 reads SGHAT; CDR2 reads FQNNGV. The V end was cut by 0 bases, the J end by 4 bases, with 9 bases between. CDR3 length equals 14 residues. The CDR3 DNA sequence: TGTGCCAGCAGCTTAGAAGGACAGCCCTATGGCTACACCTTC. It codes for CASSLEGQPYGYTF.

J is TRBJ1-6 and V is TRBV5-6, with 7 bases fitting TRBD1. Germline V gives CDR1 SGHDT, CDR2 YYEEEE. CDR3 length equals 15 residues. Trimming removed 4 bases from V and 6 bases from J; junction bases left unmatched: 7. The CDR3 DNA sequence: TGTGCCAGCAGCCGGACAGGCCGCCTTAATTCACCCCTCCACTTT. It encodes CASSRTGRLNSPLHF.

The chain links TRBV11-3 to TRBJ2-5, with D hard to call. The CDR3 covers 13 residues. The V end was cut by 1 base, the J end by 4 bases, with 7 bases between. Germline assignment: CDR1 SGHNT and CDR2 YENEEA. As DNA, the CDR3 is TGTGCCAGCAGCTTAGTCGGCGGAGAGACCCAGTACTTC. Protein sequence: CASSLVGGETQYF.

In this sample, this clone turned up once. The chain has TRBV9 and TRBJ2-5, with TRBD2 identical over 10 bases. Germline V CDR1 and CDR2: SGDLS, YYNGEE. This CDR3 is built from 15 residues. V was pared by 1 base and J by 5 bases, with 5 bases of the junction left unmatched. This CDR3 reads CASSVLAGGRETQYF. The DNA for the CDR3 is TGTGCCAGCAGCGTATTAGCGGGGGGTAGGGAGACCCAGTACTTC.

The V and J genes are TRBV5-1 and TRBJ1-6; 7 bases line up with TRBD1. This CDR3 spans 15 amino acids. After removal of 4 bases from V and 7 bases from J, the junction contained 8 bases not matched to a gene. Germline CDR1 and CDR2: SGHRS and YFSETQ. In DNA, the CDR3 is TGCGCCAGCAGCACGGGAGGGACAGACAATTCACCCCTCCACTTT. Translated, it gives CASSTGGTDNSPLHF.

The chain joins TRBV10-3 to TRBJ2-5; possible D gene TRBD2, 6 bases. V was pared by 3 bases and J by 5 bases, with 7 bases between. The germline V gene encodes CDR1 ENHRY and CDR2 SYGVKD. This CDR3 has 12 amino acids. The CDR3 bases are TGTGCCATCAGTGATGGGAGGGAGACCCAGTACTTC. Its protein is CAISDGRETQYF.

This clone was counted between two and nine times. The chain carries TRBV18 and TRBJ1-3; 8 nucleotides align to TRBD1. CDR1 and CDR2 from the germline V gene are KGHSH and LQKENI. The CDR3 has 16 residues. After removal of 5 bases from V and 2 bases from J, the junction contained 8 bases not matched to a gene. CDR3 DNA sequence: TGTGCCAGCTCAGAAAGACAGGGGCGCGCTGGAAACACCATATATTTT. It codes for CASSERQGRAGNTIYF.

This chain joins TRBV6-4 and TRBJ1-1; tentatively, D is TRBD1 (5 bases). This CDR3 is 14 amino acids long. The ends were cut back, 3 bases at V and 6 bases at J, with 14 bases in the middle. Germline CDR1 and CDR2: MRHNA and SNTAGT. The CDR3 sequence is CASSEEWGDSEAFF. The CDR3 bases are TGTGCCAGCAGTGAGGAGTGGGGGGACTCTGAAGCTTTCTTT.

This chain uses TRBV5-4 with TRBJ2-2, with 7 bases fitting TRBD1. CDR1 and CDR2 (germline): SGHNT, YYREEE (reference sequence). With 0 bases clipped from V and 0 bases from J, the junction kept 5 bases outside the gene matches. There are 17 residues in the CDR3. Here the CDR3 DNA reads TGTGCCAGCAGCTTGGGGGTCACAGGGGCGAACACCGGGGAGCTGTTTTTT. Protein sequence: CASSLGVTGANTGELFF.

The chain couples TRBV3-1 (or the pseudogene TRBV3-2) to TRBJ1-4; no clear D gene. The CDR3 spans 16 residues. V was shortened by 4 bases and J by 4 bases, with 16 bases between the two germline ends. Germline-derived CDR1 and CDR2 are LGHDT and YNNKEL (reference sequence). The CDR3 bases are TGTGCCAGCAGCCCTAGCGTTGGACGGCGTAATGAAAAACTGTTTTTT. It is translated as CASSPSVGRRNEKLFF.

V and J are TRBV6-6 and TRBJ2-7, with TRBD1 identical over 12 bases. The CDR3 consists of 14 residues. The V segment lost 5 bases and the J segment 6 bases; nucleotides outside the gene matches: 5. Germline assignment: CDR1 MNHNY and CDR2 SVGAGI (reference sequence). The CDR3 here is CASSRGQGAAEQYF. CDR3 nucleotides: TGTGCCAGCAGTAGGGGACAGGGGGCAGCCGAGCAGTACTTC.